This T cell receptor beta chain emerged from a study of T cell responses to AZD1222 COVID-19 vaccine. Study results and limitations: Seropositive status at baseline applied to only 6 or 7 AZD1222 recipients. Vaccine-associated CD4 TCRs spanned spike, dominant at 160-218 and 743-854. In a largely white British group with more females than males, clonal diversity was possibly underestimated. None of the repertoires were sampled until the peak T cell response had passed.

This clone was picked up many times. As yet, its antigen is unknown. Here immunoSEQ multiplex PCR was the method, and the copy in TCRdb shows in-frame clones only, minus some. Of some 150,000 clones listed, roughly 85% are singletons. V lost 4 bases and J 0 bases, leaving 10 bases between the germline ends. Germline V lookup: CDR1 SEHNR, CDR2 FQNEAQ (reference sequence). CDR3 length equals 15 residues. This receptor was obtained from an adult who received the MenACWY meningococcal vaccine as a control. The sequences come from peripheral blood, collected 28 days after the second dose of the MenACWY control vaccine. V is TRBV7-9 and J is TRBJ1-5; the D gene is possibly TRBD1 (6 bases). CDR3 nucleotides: TGTGCCAGCAGCTGGAAGGGGGTTAGCAATCAGCCCCAGCATTTT. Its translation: CASSWKGVSNQPQHF.